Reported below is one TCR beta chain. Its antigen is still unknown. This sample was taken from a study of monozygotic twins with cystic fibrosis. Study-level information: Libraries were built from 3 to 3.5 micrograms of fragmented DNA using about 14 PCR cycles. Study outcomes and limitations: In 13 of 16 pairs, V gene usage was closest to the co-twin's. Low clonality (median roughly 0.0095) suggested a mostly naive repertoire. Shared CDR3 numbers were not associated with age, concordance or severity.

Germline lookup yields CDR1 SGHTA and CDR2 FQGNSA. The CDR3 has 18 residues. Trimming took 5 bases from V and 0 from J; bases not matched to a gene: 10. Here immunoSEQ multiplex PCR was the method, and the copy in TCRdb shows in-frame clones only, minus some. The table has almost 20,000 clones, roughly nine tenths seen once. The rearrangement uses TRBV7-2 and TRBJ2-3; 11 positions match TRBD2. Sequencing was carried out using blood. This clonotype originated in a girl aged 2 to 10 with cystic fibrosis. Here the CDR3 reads CASSPRGTSGSSTDTQYF. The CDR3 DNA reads TGTGCCAGCAGCCCTAGGGGGACTAGCGGTTCTAGCACAGATACGCAGTATTTT.